This is a list of T cell receptor beta chains from one sample in a study of cytomegalovirus exposure and HLA in healthy donors. Clones were sequenced by immunoSEQ multiplex PCR, and TCRdb holds only the in-frame ones, with some missing. The sample carries tens of thousands of clones, approximately 95% recorded once. Sample: PBMCs. These receptors originate from a woman younger than 35 in good health and CMV-seropositive. Both conserved end residues are trimmed from each CDR3.

V gene	J gene	CDR3 protein
TRBV11-2	TRBJ2-7	ASSLDLRGREQY
TRBV7-3	TRBJ2-3	ASSPQGADTQY
TRBV30	TRBJ2-7	AWAASYEQY
TRBV10-2	TRBJ1-1	ASSDRVGNTEAF
TRBV5-4	TRBJ2-7	ASSIGQEYYEQY
TRBV9	TRBJ1-2	ASSVGQGGVYGYT
TRBV11-2	TRBJ2-7	ASSLGAYEQY
TRBV7-2	TRBJ2-1	ASSPSPLGRASNEQF
TRBV6-5	TRBJ2-3	ASGVAGSDTQY
TRBV28	TRBJ1-2	ASALTAIPFYGYT
TRBV6-6	TRBJ2-7	ASSPVPYEQY
TRBV10-3	TRBJ2-1	AISESGLAGGGNEQF
TRBV5-5	TRBJ2-5	ASSQLAGAETQY
TRBV11-2	TRBJ2-7	ASSLGQGGEQY
TRBV7-2	TRBJ1-6	ASSPGQGNSPLH
TRBV2	TRBJ2-1	ASSERGTSGRGDEQF
TRBV9	TRBJ1-4	ASSVGFRETNEKLF
TRBV9	TRBJ2-2	ASSARLAANTGELF
TRBV4-1	TRBJ1-1	ASSQGQGRGTEAF
TRBV5-1	TRBJ2-1	ASSLKRGLTTSYNEQF
TRBV19	TRBJ2-1	ASSIYHVAGDYNEQF
TRBV20-1	TRBJ2-7	SARNRYEQY
TRBV20-1	TRBJ2-7	SAQSGYEQY
TRBV5-5	TRBJ1-1	ASSFLTFLTDTEAF
TRBV2	TRBJ2-7	ATSRPAVTSYEQY
TRBV5-5	TRBJ1-1	ASSKPGQGLEAF
TRBV18	TRBJ1-5	ASSPRDRGNQPQH
TRBV15	TRBJ2-3	ATSRDFMGTAKTDTQY
TRBV7-8	TRBJ1-1	ASSLNSFGAF